The clone carrying this T cell receptor (beta chain) was seen at least ten times. The data were obtained in a study of response to subunit inactivated influenza vaccine. This CDR3 has 13 residues. The germline V gene encodes CDR1 DFQATT and CDR2 SNEGSKA (reference sequence). Between the trimmed V and J ends, which lost 0 bases and 5 bases, there was a span of 10 bases. TCRdb reprocessed the RT-PCR reads with MiXCR, giving one entry per CDR3 protein. The top ten clones hold 9.5% to 11% of a sample with around 600,000 distinct CDR3 sequences, around 10% of them seen once. This sample also appeared in a second study, on T cells expressing NK-cell markers. That investigation notes: UMIs accompanied the 5'RACE template switching by which TCR beta cDNA was made. The CD3+CD56-NKG2C+ fraction of several donors was likewise dominated by these clonotypes.

The clonotype was recovered from a middle-aged man who received an inactivated influenza vaccine. Sequencing was performed on PBMCs from blood, taken on the day of vaccination. This sequence joins TRBV20-1 and TRBJ1-2; D remains unclear. CDR3 protein: CSARDATVYGYTF. As DNA, the CDR3 is TGCAGTGCTAGAGATGCGACTGTATATGGCTACACCTTC.